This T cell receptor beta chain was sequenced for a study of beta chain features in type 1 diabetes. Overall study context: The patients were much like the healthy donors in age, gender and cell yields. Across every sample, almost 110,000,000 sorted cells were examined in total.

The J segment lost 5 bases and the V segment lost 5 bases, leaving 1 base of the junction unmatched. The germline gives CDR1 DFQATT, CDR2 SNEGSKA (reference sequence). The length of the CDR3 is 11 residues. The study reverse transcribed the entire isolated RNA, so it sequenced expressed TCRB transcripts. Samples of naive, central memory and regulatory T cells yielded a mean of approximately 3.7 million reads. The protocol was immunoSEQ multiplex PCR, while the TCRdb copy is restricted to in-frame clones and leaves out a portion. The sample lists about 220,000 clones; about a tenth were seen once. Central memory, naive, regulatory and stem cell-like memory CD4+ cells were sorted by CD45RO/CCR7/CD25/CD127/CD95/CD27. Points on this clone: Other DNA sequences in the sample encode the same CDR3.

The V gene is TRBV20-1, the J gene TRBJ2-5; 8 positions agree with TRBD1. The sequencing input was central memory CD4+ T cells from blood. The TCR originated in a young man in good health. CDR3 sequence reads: CSAYRGETQYF. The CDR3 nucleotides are TGCAGTGCTTACAGGGGGGAGACCCAGTACTTC.